These 21 T cell receptor beta chains came from one sample sequenced in a study of blood T cell repertoires in COVID-19. The data were produced by immunoSEQ multiplex PCR, yet TCRdb's version contains in-frame clones alone and is incomplete. The table includes approximately 140,000 clones, roughly 84% detected once. Sequenced input: peripheral blood. The receptors originated from a woman aged 55-69 years with acute or convalescent COVID-19.

This chain joins TRBV11-2 and TRBJ2-7, with a possible D match to TRBD2 (7 bases). Germline V gene data show CDR1 as SGHAT and CDR2 as FQNNGV. The CDR3 is 16 amino acids. V was pared by 1 base and J by 6 bases, with 19 bases between. CDR3 sequence: CASSLVGGAGGVEQYF. The DNA for the CDR3 is TGTGCCAGCAGCTTAGTTGGGGGGGCTGGAGGGGTCGAGCAGTACTTC.

This chain uses TRBV9 with TRBJ2-3; 7 bases map to TRBD1. CDR1 SGDLS and CDR2 YYNGEE come from the germline V gene. Germline trimming cut 3 bases from V and 5 bases from J; bases unmatched to any gene: 9. The CDR3 loop spans 15 amino acids. The CDR3 loop is CASSAGQEPRDTQYF. As DNA, the CDR3 is TGTGCCAGCAGCGCCGGACAGGAGCCCAGAGATACGCAGTATTTT. Full variable domain (remainder filled in from reference TRBV9 and TRBJ2-3): DSGVTQTPKHLITATGQRVTLRCSPRSGDLSVYWYQQSLDQGLQFLIQYYNGEERAKGNILERFSAQQFPDLHSELNLSSLELGDSALYFCASSAGQEPRDTQYFGPGTRLTVL.

The V call is TRBV28, the J call TRBJ1-2; the D gene is possibly TRBD1 (5 bases). The germline V gene encodes CDR1 MDHEN and CDR2 SYDVKM. This CDR3 comprises 16 residues. V shed 6 bases and J shed 8 bases, with 25 bases lying between them. CDR3 loop: CASRHSGGEWAWGYTF. The DNA of the CDR3 is TGTGCCAGCAGACATAGCGGGGGGGAATGGGCGTGGGGCTACACCTTC.

V is TRBV4-3 and J is TRBJ2-5; TRBD2 matches 10 bases. V dropped 4 bases and J dropped 1; count of bases not matched to a gene: 6. This CDR3 is built from 16 residues. CDR1 is LGHNA and CDR2 is YSLEER in the germline V gene. The CDR3 coding sequence is TGCGCCAGCAGCCGACAGCGGGGGGGAGGCCAAGAGACCCAGTACTTC. This encodes CASSRQRGGGQETQYF.

The chain recombines TRBV5-4 with TRBJ2-1; tentatively, D is TRBD2 (5 bases). V shed 0 bases and J shed 3 bases, with 16 bases lying between them. Germline V CDR1 and CDR2: SGHNT, YYREEE (reference sequence). The CDR3 spans 17 residues. CDR3 DNA: TGTGCCAGCAGCTTGGGCCCCCCAGCGGAAGGCTACAATGAGCAGTTCTTC. The encoded protein is CASSLGPPAEGYNEQFF.

This chain joins TRBV11-2 and TRBJ2-1; TRBD2 aligns across 11 bases. From germline, CDR1 is SGHAT and CDR2 FQNNGV. Trimming took 5 bases from V and 4 from J; bases not matched to a gene: 1. The CDR3 covers 14 residues. CDR3 protein: CASSRLAGYNEQFF. The CDR3 nucleotides read TGTGCCAGCAGCCGACTAGCGGGGTACAATGAGCAGTTCTTC.

The chain joins TRBV6-2 or TRBV6-3 to TRBJ2-3; 12 nucleotides line up with TRBD1. The CDR3 loop spans 19 amino acids. Trimming took 6 bases from V and 4 from J; bases not matched to a gene: 17. Germline V lookup: CDR1 MNHEY, CDR2 SVGEGT. The chain's CDR3 is CASSPGAYPGTGGPDTQYF. In DNA, the CDR3 is TGTGCCAGCAGCCCCGGAGCGTACCCCGGGACAGGGGGCCCAGATACGCAGTATTTT.

The chain has TRBV3-1 (or the pseudogene TRBV3-2) and TRBJ2-3; 9 positions agree with TRBD1. Germline V lookup: CDR1 LGHDT, CDR2 YNNKEL (reference sequence). CDR3 length equals 17 residues. V shed 3 bases, J shed 3 bases, and the junction held 10 bases outside the gene matches. DNA of the CDR3: TGTGCCAGCAGCCACCCCGGGACAGGGAAGGGGACAGATACGCAGTATTTT. As protein: CASSHPGTGKGTDTQYF.

The chain has TRBV25-1 and TRBJ2-1; D might be TRBD2 (5 bases). The CDR3 consists of 11 residues. Germline CDR1 is MGHDK and CDR2 is SYGVNS. The V end lost 4 bases, the J end lost 12 bases, and 10 bases lay between the germline ends. This chain's CDR3 is CASSATLGQFF. DNA of the CDR3: TGTGCCAGCAGTGCAACACTAGGGCAGTTCTTC. The whole variable domain, remainder taken from reference TRBV25-1 and TRBJ2-1, is EADIYQTPRYLVIGTGKKITLECSQTMGHDKMYWYQQDPGMELHLIHYSYGVNSTEKGDLSSESTVSRIRTEHFPLTLESARPSHTSQYLCASSATLGQFFGPGTRLTVL.

The CDR3 spells CASRGGVPGDSPLHF. CDR3 DNA sequence: TGTGCCAGCAGGGGAGGGGTGCCGGGGGATTCACCCCTCCACTTT. The chain has TRBV5-5 and TRBJ1-6; maybe TRBD1 (5 bases). V gave up 5 bases and J gave up 8 bases, with 17 bases separating them. Germline V CDR1 and CDR2: SGHKS, YYEKEE (reference sequence). CDR3 length: 15 residues.

The CDR3 sequence: CASSRQGSNQPQHF. The CDR3 DNA sequence: TGTGCCAGCAGCCGACAGGGGAGCAATCAGCCCCAGCATTTT. The genes are TRBV27 and TRBJ1-5, with 8 bases identical to TRBD1. The CDR3 is made up of 14 amino acids. Germline trimming cut 6 bases from V and 1 base from J; bases unmatched to any gene: 2. The germline V gene has CDR1 MNHEY and CDR2 SMNVEV (reference sequence).

The rearrangement links TRBV28 to TRBJ2-3; D perhaps matches TRBD2 (6 bases). The length of the CDR3 is 12 residues. Germline CDR1 MDHEN, CDR2 SYDVKM. Trimming left V 7 bases short and J 7 bases short, with 12 bases between. This chain's CDR3 is CASTEGRNTQYF. For the CDR3, the DNA is TGTGCCAGCACCGAGGGGAGGAATACGCAGTATTTT. The whole variable domain, remainder taken from reference TRBV28 and TRBJ2-3, is DVKVTQSSRYLVKRTGEKVFLECVQDMDHENMFWYRQDPGLGLRLIYFSYDVKMKEKGDIPEGYSVSREKKERFSLILESASTNQTSMYLCASTEGRNTQYFGPGTRLTVL.

J is TRBJ2-7 and V is TRBV6-6; tentatively, D is TRBD1 (5 bases). Per germline, CDR1 MNHNY and CDR2 SVGAGI (reference sequence). The CDR3 sequence is 14 residues long. Trimming took off 4 bases at V and 3 bases at J, with 13 bases between the two ends. CDR3 region: CASSWRQKDYEQYF. The CDR3 bases are TGTGCCAGCAGTTGGAGACAGAAAGACTACGAGCAGTACTTC.

J is TRBJ2-7 and V is TRBV5-4, with TRBD1 matching over 9 bases. With 4 bases clipped from V and 6 bases from J, the junction kept 14 bases outside the gene matches. This CDR3 contains 16 residues. The germline V gene has CDR1 SGHNT and CDR2 YYREEE (reference sequence). The chain's CDR3 is CASSPYSPGTGSEQYF. In nucleotides, the CDR3 is TGTGCCAGCAGCCCCTACAGTCCCGGGACAGGGAGCGAGCAGTACTTC.

This chain joins TRBV13 and TRBJ1-1, with 8 bases that match TRBD1. With 2 bases clipped from V and 7 bases from J, the junction kept 6 bases outside the gene matches. CDR1 and CDR2 (germline): PRHDT, FYEKMQ (reference sequence). The CDR3 loop spans 14 amino acids. The CDR3 protein is CASSLTGQGVEAFF. The DNA of the CDR3 is TGTGCCAGCAGCTTAACAGGACAGGGCGTTGAAGCTTTCTTT. Full variable domain (remainder filled in from reference TRBV13 and TRBJ1-1): AAGVIQSPRHLIKEKRETATLKCYPIPRHDTVYWYQQGPGQDPQFLISFYEKMQSDKGSIPDRFSAQQFSDYHSELNMSSLELGDSALYFCASSLTGQGVEAFFGQGTRLTVV.

The count of this clone is one. V is TRBV7-3 and J is TRBJ2-7; D call uncertain. CDR1 SGHTA and CDR2 FQGTGA come from the germline V gene. The CDR3 has 13 amino acids. V was pared by 5 bases and J by 6 bases, with 14 bases between. The CDR3 loop reads CASSRTATAEQYF. In DNA, the CDR3 is TGTGCCAGCAGCCGCACAGCCACTGCCGAGCAGTACTTC.

The chain links TRBV3-1 (or the pseudogene TRBV3-2) to TRBJ2-4; the D gene is possibly TRBD2 (6 bases). Germline V gene lookup returns CDR1 LGHDT and CDR2 YNNKEL (reference sequence). V lost 0 bases and J 3 bases, leaving 12 bases between the germline ends. The CDR3 contains 16 residues. This CDR3 is CASSQDLGGRKNIQYF. In nucleotides, the CDR3 is TGTGCCAGCAGCCAAGATCTGGGGGGACGCAAAAACATTCAGTACTTC.

This clone appeared once. The CDR3 DNA reads as TGTGCCAGCAGAATAACCGGGACAGGGGTCACTGAAGCTTTCTTT. Translated: CASRITGTGVTEAFF. The V call is TRBV6-5, the J call TRBJ1-1, with 10 bases that match TRBD1. Germline lookup yields CDR1 MNHEY and CDR2 SVGAGI. CDR3 length: 15 residues. V shed 6 bases and J 4 bases; nucleotides not matched to a gene: 8.

V gene TRBV28 combines with J gene TRBJ2-3, with D perhaps TRBD2 (5 bases). The germline CDR1 and CDR2 sequences are MDHEN and SYDVKM. V was clipped by 6 bases and J by 0 bases, with 13 bases between them. CDR3 size: 15 residues. The CDR3 spells CASSRTLTSTDTQYF. CDR3 DNA sequence: TGTGCCAGCAGCAGGACTTTGACTAGCACAGATACGCAGTATTTT.

The chain couples TRBV5-5 to TRBJ1-1; D is unclear. The CDR3 has 15 amino acids. Deletions cut 1 base from V and 1 base from J, with 11 bases between. In germline, CDR1 is SGHKS, CDR2 YYEKEE (reference sequence). CDR3: CASSLIEGWNTEAFF. For the CDR3, the DNA is TGTGCCAGCAGCTTGATTGAGGGTTGGAACACTGAAGCTTTCTTT.

This rearrangement joins TRBV30 to TRBJ1-4; TRBD1 might be the D (5 bases). Deletions cut 5 bases from V and 5 bases from J, with 15 bases between. Germline lookup yields CDR1 GTSNPN and CDR2 SVGIG (reference sequence). This CDR3 is built from 14 residues. This CDR3 reads CAWAWTTWNEKLFF. As DNA, the CDR3 is TGTGCCTGGGCTTGGACAACATGGAATGAAAAACTGTTTTTT.